These T cell receptor beta chains were read from a single sample in a study of blood T cell repertoires in COVID-19. TCRdb's table, derived via immunoSEQ multiplex PCR, lists solely in-frame clones and lacks some. The data hold hundreds of thousands of clones, with roughly 90% observed a single time. Sequenced material: peripheral blood. The receptors come from a woman aged 25 to 45 with COVID-19, enrolled during active disease. The CDR3 runs from the conserved cysteine through the conserved F or W. A D gene is named only where the DNA matches it firmly. Size is stated for part of the rows, as once, few or many counts, or as a class when the clone is expanded.

abundance,v_gene,j_gene,d_gene,CDR3nt,CDR3aa
.,TRBV6-1,TRBJ2-1,.,TGTGCCAGCAGTGAGGCGGGGTATGCCTACAATGAGCAGTTCTTC,CASSEAGYAYNEQFF
.,TRBV5-1,TRBJ2-7,.,TGCGCCAGCAGCTTGTCTACCCCCACCTACGAGCAGTACTTC,CASSLSTPTYEQYF
.,TRBV13,TRBJ2-3,.,TGTGCCAGCAGCTGGACTGAGCGGGGCACAGATACGCAGTATTTT,CASSWTERGTDTQYF
.,TRBV25-1,TRBJ2-1,.,TGTGCCAGCAGTTCAGCGGGCTCCTACAATGAGCAGTTCTTC,CASSSAGSYNEQFF
.,TRBV19,TRBJ2-1,TRBD2,TGTGCCAGTACACCTGGGGGGGACCCCTACAATGAGCAGTTCTTC,CASTPGGDPYNEQFF
.,TRBV10-3,TRBJ2-1,.,TGTGCCATCAGCGCGCCTCCCGGGAGCGACAATGAGCAGTTCTTC,CAISAPPGSDNEQFF
.,TRBV10-3,TRBJ1-1,TRBD1,TGTGCCTCGATACGTCTGGGACAGGAAGCTTTCTTT,CASIRLGQEAFF
.,TRBV4-2,TRBJ2-3,TRBD2,TGTGCCAGCAGCCCTCGTGGGACTAGCGGGGGGGCTAGCACAGATACGCAGTATTTT,CASSPRGTSGGASTDTQYF
.,TRBV27,TRBJ2-1,.,TGTGCCAGCAGGAGGGGGTCCTACAATGAGCAGTTCTTC,CASRRGSYNEQFF
.,TRBV15,TRBJ1-2,TRBD1,TGTGCCACCAGCAGAGATCCAGGGGGTGGCTACACCTTC,CATSRDPGGGYTF
.,TRBV10-3,TRBJ1-4,.,TGTGCCACTTCCGACAATCCGAATGAAAAACTGTTTTTT,CATSDNPNEKLFF
.,TRBV30,TRBJ1-5,.,TGTGCCTGGGCTGGGGGAGGAGATCAGCCCCAGCATTTT,CAWAGGGDQPQHF
.,TRBV24-1,TRBJ2-1,.,TGTGCCACCAGTGATTTGTCTGCTATTTCTGGCTCCTACAATGAGCAGTTCTTC,CATSDLSAISGSYNEQFF
once,TRBV6-5,TRBJ1-5,.,TGTGCCAGCAGCCTGAAAGGGGAGGGCGGTCAGCCCCAGCATTTT,CASSLKGEGGQPQHF
.,TRBV5-1,TRBJ2-5,.,TGCGCCAGCAGCCTAGGTTCTTCCGTCTTAGAGACCCAGTACTTC,CASSLGSSVLETQYF
.,TRBV19,TRBJ1-1,.,TGTGCCAGTAGTATAGCCGGGGGAGGGACTGAAGCTTTCTTT,CASSIAGGGTEAFF
once,TRBV10-3,TRBJ2-7,.,TGTGCCATCAGTGACCCCGACATCCACGAGCAGTACTTC,CAISDPDIHEQYF
.,TRBV7-8,TRBJ2-3,TRBD2,TGTGCCAGCAGGGGACTAGCGGGAAGCACAGATACGCAGTATTTT,CASRGLAGSTDTQYF
.,TRBV6-2/TRBV6-3,TRBJ1-1,TRBD1,TGTGCCAGCAGTTACCTCGACAGGGGGACTGAAGCTTTCTTT,CASSYLDRGTEAFF
once,TRBV6-5,TRBJ2-1,TRBD2,TGTGCCAGCAGTTGGAGCGGGAGGATGCACAATGAGCAGTTCTTC,CASSWSGRMHNEQFF
.,TRBV18,TRBJ2-7,TRBD2,TGTGCCAGCTCACCTAGCGGGGGGACCTACGAGCAGTACTTC,CASSPSGGTYEQYF
.,TRBV10-1,TRBJ1-1,TRBD1,TGCGCCAGCAGGGGGACAGGGGTTAACACTGAAGCTTTCTTT,CASRGTGVNTEAFF
.,TRBV6-5,TRBJ2-4,.,TGTGCCAGCAAAGTCCTAGGGGGAGCCAAAAACATTCAGTACTTC,CASKVLGGAKNIQYF
.,TRBV15,TRBJ1-2,TRBD1,TGTGCCACCAGCGAAGGGGGCGCGAGGGGCTACACCTTC,CATSEGGARGYTF
once,TRBV6-5,TRBJ2-7,TRBD1,TGTGCCAGCAGTTACTCGCGGCAGGGGGCCCACGAGCAGTACTTC,CASSYSRQGAHEQYF
.,TRBV5-4,TRBJ2-2,.,TGTGCCAGCAGCTCCTCCTTTTTGAGGCCTAACACCGGGGAGCTGTTTTTT,CASSSSFLRPNTGELFF
.,TRBV10-3,TRBJ2-1,TRBD2,TGTGCCATCAATCGACTAGCGGGACCTTTAAATGAGCAGTTCTTC,CAINRLAGPLNEQFF
.,TRBV10-2,TRBJ1-6,.,TGCGCCAGCGGGACAAATTATAATTCACCCCTCCACTTT,CASGTNYNSPLHF
.,TRBV7-9,TRBJ2-1,TRBD2,TGTGCCAGCAGCTTATTGGGACTAGAAATGGATGAGCAGTTCTTC,CASSLLGLEMDEQFF
.,TRBV15,TRBJ1-5,.,TGTGCCACCAGCAGAGATTTGGGCCAGGGATGGGGTAAAGGTAATCAGCCCCAGCATTTT,CATSRDLGQGWGKGNQPQHF
.,TRBV3-1/TRBV3-2,TRBJ2-1,TRBD1,TGTGCCAGCAGCCCGAAACCCGGACAGGGAACCTACAATGAGCAGTTCTTC,CASSPKPGQGTYNEQFF
.,TRBV5-5,TRBJ1-2,.,TGTGCCAGCAGCTTGGTCACAGACCCATCTAACTATGGCTACACCTTC,CASSLVTDPSNYGYTF